This TCR beta chain is drawn from a study of T cells after yellow fever vaccination. The CDR3 is made up of 14 amino acids. Trimming took 4 bases from V and 4 from J, leaving 13 bases between them. TCRdb redid the calling of the 5' RACE reads with MiXCR, one entry per CDR3 protein. The sample lists 450,000 to 650,000 distinct CDR3 sequences, roughly 13% occurring once. As regards this clonotype: A much larger clone lies a single base off, so this may be a read error.

The chain joins TRBV23-1 to TRBJ2-5, with D tentatively TRBD1 or TRBD2 (5 bases each). Being an ORF, TRBV23-1 has a function that is uncertain. The receptor comes from a young man who received the YFV17D yellow fever vaccine. The material sequenced was PBMCs, taken on the day of the yellow fever booster vaccination. The CDR3 nucleotides are TGCGCCAGCAGTCTTCCGCGAGGGGTAGAGACCCAGTACTTC. Its protein product is CASSLPRGVETQYF.